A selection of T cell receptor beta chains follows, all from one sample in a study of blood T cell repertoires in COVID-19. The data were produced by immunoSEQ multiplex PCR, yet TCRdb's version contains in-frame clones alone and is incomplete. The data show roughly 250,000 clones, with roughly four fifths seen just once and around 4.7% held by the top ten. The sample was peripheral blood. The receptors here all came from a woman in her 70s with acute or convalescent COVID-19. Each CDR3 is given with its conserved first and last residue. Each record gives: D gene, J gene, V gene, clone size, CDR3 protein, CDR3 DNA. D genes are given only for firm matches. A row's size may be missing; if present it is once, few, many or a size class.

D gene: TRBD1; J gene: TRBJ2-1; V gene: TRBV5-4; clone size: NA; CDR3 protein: CASSPGGQGFMRGRDEQFF; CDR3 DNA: TGTGCCAGCAGCCCTGGGGGACAGGGCTTTATGAGGGGTAGGGATGAGCAGTTCTTC
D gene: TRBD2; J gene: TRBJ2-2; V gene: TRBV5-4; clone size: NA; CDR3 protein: CASSLERGGIGELFF; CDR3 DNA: TGTGCCAGCAGCTTGGAGCGGGGGGGCATCGGGGAGCTGTTTTTT
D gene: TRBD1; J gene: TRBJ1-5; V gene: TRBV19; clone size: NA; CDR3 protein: CASSIRQGGQPQHF; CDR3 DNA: TGTGCCAGTAGTATTAGACAGGGAGGCCAGCCCCAGCATTTT
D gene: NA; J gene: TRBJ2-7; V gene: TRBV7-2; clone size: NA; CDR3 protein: CASSPGAYEQYF; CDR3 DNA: TGTGCCAGCAGCCCAGGGGCCTACGAGCAGTACTTC
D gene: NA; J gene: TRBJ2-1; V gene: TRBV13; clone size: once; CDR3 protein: CASSRRGAHFF; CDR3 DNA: TGTGCCAGCAGCCGACGGGGGGCGCACTTCTTC
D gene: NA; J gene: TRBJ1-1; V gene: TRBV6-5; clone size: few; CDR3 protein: CASTPTGGLGTEAFF; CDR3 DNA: TGTGCCAGCACTCCGACGGGGGGGCTGGGTACTGAAGCTTTCTTT
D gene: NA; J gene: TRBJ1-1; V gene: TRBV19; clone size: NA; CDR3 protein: CASSPGVNTEAFF; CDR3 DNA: TGTGCCAGTAGTCCAGGGGTGAACACTGAAGCTTTCTTT
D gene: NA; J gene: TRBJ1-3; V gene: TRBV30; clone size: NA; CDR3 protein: CAWSIGISGNTIYF; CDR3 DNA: TGTGCCTGGAGTATCGGGATCTCTGGAAACACCATATATTTT
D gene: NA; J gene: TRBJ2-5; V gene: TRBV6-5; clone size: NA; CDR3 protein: CASSYSPLPQETQYF; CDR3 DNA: TGTGCCAGCAGTTATTCCCCACTACCCCAAGAGACCCAGTACTTC
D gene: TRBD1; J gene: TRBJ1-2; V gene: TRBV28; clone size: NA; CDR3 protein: CAHMTPGGVYGYTF; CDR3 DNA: TGTGCCCACATGACGCCAGGGGGCGTTTATGGCTACACCTTC
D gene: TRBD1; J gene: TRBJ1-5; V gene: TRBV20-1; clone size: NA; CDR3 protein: CSASDRGRKYSNQPQHF; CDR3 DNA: TGCAGTGCTAGTGATAGGGGGCGAAAATATAGCAATCAGCCCCAGCATTTT
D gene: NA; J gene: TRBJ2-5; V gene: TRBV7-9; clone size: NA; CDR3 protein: CASSSQQETQYF; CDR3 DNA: TGTGCCAGCAGCTCCCAACAAGAGACCCAGTACTTC
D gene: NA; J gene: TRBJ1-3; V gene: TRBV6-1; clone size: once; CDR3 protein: CASSETLHSGNTIYF; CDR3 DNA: TGTGCCAGCAGTGAAACTCTCCACTCTGGAAACACCATATATTTT
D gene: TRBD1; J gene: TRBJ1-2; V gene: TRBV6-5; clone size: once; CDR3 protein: CASSRGQGGYYGYTF; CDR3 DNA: TGTGCCAGCAGTCGGGGACAGGGGGGGTACTATGGCTACACCTTC
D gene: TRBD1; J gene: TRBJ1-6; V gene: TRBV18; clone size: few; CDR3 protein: CASSPGTGESPLHF; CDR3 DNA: TGTGCCAGCTCACCCGGGACAGGGGAATCACCCCTCCACTTT
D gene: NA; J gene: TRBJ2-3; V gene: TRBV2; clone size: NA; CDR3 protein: CATWEGAALTDTQYF; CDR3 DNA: TGTGCCACATGGGAAGGGGCCGCCCTTACCGATACGCAGTATTTT
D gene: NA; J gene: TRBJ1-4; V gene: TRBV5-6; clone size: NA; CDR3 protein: CASSQYDRSATNEKLFF; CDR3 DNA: TGTGCCAGCAGCCAATACGATCGATCAGCAACTAATGAAAAACTGTTTTTT
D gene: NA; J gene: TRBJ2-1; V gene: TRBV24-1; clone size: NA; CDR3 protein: CATSDSAGMVHNEQFF; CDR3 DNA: TGTGCCACCAGTGATTCGGCGGGGATGGTACACAATGAGCAGTTCTTC
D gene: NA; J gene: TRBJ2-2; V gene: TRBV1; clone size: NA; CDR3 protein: CTSSQGQGANTGELFF; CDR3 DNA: TGCACCAGCAGCCAGGGACAGGGGGCAAACACCGGGGAGCTGTTTTTT
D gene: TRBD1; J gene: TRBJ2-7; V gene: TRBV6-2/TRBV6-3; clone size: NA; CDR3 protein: CASSSVRGGDEQYF; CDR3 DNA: TGTGCCAGCAGTTCGGTTAGAGGGGGCGACGAGCAGTACTTC
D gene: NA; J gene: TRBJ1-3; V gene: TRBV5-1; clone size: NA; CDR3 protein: CASSLGHSGNTIYF; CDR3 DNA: TGCGCCAGCAGCTTGGGGCACTCTGGAAACACCATATATTTT
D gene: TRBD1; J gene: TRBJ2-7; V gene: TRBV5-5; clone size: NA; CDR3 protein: CASSLAGGSLEQYF; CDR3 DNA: TGTGCCAGCAGCTTGGCAGGGGGCTCACTCGAGCAGTACTTC
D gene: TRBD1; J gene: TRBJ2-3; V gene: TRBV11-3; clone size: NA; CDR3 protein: CASSSRGTGRDTQYF; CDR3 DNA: TGTGCCAGCAGCTCCCGGGGGACAGGACGGGATACGCAGTATTTT
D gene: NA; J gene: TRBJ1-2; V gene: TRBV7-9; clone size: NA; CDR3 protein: CASSLPGDYGYTF; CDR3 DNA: TGTGCCAGCAGCTTACCAGGGGACTATGGCTACACCTTC
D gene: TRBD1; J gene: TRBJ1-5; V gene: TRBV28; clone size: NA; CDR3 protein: CASYSTATGTVQPQHF; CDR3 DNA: TGTGCCAGTTATTCTACCGCGACAGGGACTGTGCAGCCCCAGCATTTT
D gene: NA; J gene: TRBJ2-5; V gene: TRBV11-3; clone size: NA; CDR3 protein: CASSPGHQYF; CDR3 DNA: TGTGCCAGCAGCCCGGGACACCAGTACTTC
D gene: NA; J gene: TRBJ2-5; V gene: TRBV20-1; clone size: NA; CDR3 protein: CSVLQGLAQYF; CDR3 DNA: TGCAGTGTACTACAGGGTTTGGCCCAGTACTTC
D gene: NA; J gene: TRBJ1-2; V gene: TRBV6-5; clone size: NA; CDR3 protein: CASSSDSYGYTF; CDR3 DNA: TGTGCCAGCAGTTCGGACAGCTATGGCTACACCTTC
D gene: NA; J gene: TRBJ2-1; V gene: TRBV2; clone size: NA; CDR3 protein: CASSEAVSSREQFF; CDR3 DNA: TGTGCCAGCAGTGAAGCGGTATCATCGAGAGAGCAGTTCTTC
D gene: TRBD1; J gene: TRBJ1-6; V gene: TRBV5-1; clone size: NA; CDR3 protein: CASSLGDRDFAGSPLHF; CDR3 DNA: TGCGCCAGCAGTTTGGGGGACAGGGATTTTGCGGGTTCACCCCTCCACTTT
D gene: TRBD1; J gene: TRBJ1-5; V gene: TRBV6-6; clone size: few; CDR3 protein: CASSSSGQGINQPQHF; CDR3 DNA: TGTGCCAGCAGTTCCTCGGGACAGGGAATCAATCAGCCCCAGCATTTT
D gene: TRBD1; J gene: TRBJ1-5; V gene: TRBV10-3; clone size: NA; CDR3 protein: CAISEPAPNRGKAPQHF; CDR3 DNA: TGTGCCATCAGTGAGCCGGCCCCAAACAGGGGTAAGGCGCCCCAGCATTTT
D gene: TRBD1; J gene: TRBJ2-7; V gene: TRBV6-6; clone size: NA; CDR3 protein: CASSTIGGQGAEQYF; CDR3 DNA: TGTGCCAGCAGTACCATTGGGGGACAGGGCGCCGAGCAGTACTTC
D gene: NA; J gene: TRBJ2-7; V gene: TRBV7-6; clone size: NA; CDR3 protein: CASSLDTGPYEQYF; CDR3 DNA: TGTGCCAGCAGCTTAGACACGGGTCCCTACGAGCAGTACTTC
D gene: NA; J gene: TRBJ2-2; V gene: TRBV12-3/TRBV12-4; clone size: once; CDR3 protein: CASRQGNTGELFF; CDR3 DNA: TGTGCCAGCAGACAGGGGAACACCGGGGAGCTGTTTTTT
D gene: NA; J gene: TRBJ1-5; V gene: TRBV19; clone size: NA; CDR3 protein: CASSIGLGEWPQHF; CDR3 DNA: TGTGCCAGTAGTATAGGTCTCGGGGAATGGCCCCAGCATTTT
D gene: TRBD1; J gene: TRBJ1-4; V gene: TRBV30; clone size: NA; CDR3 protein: CAWSPGRGREYGEKLFF; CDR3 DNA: TGTGCCTGGAGCCCCGGGAGGGGGCGCGAATATGGTGAAAAACTGTTTTTT
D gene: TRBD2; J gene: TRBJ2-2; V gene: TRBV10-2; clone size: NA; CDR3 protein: CASTISGGGGELFF; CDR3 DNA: TGCGCCAGCACCATTAGCGGGGGCGGTGGGGAGCTGTTTTTT
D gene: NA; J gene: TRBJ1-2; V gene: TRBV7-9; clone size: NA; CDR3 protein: CASSLAQGTYGYTF; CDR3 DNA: TGTGCCAGCAGCTTAGCGCAGGGAACCTATGGCTACACCTTC
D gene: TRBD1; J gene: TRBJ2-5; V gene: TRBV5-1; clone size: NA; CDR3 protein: CASSHRTGRLETQYF; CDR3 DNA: TGCGCCAGCAGCCACCGGACAGGGCGGCTTGAGACCCAGTACTTC
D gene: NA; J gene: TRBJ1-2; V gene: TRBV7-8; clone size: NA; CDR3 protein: CASSPRQGFYGYTF; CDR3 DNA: TGTGCCAGCAGCCCGCGGCAGGGGTTCTATGGCTACACCTTC
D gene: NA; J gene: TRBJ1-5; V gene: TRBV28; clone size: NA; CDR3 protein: CASSLGAPGRMQPQHF; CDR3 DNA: TGTGCCAGCAGTTTAGGGGCCCCAGGGAGGATGCAGCCCCAGCATTTT
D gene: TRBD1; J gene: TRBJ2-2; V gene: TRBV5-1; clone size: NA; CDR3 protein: CASSLGQSYTGELFF; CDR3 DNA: TGCGCCAGCAGCCTGGGACAGTCGTACACCGGGGAGCTGTTTTTT
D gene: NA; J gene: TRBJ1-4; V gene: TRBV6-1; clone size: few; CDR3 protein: CASSDFGRGRTEKLFF; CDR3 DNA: TGTGCCAGCAGTGACTTTGGGCGGGGGCGCACTGAAAAACTGTTTTTT
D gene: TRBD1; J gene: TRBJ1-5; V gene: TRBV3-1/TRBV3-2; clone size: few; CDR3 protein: CASSITGGAQPQHF; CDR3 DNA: TGTGCCAGCAGCATCACAGGGGGCGCGCAGCCCCAGCATTTT
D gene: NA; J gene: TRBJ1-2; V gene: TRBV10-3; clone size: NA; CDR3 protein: CATTRGGINYGYTF; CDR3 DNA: TGTGCCACCACCCGGGGGGGGATTAACTATGGCTACACCTTC
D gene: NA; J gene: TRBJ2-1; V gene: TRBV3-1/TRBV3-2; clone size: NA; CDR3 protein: CASSQGGGRNEQFF; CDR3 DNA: TGTGCCAGCAGCCAAGGCGGAGGGAGGAATGAGCAGTTCTTC
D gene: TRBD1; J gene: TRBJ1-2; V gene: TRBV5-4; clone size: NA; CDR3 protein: CASSPFTGGFGYGYTF; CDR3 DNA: TGTGCCAGCAGCCCATTTACAGGGGGGTTTGGCTATGGCTACACCTTC
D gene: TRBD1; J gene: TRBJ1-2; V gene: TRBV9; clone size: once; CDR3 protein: CASSPTGNAGYTF; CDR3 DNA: TGTGCCAGCAGCCCGACAGGGAATGCTGGCTACACCTTC
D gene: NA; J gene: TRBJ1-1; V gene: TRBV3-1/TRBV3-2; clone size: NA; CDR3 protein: CASSQGTGAAFF; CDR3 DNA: TGTGCCAGCAGCCAAGGCACTGGGGCCGCTTTCTTT
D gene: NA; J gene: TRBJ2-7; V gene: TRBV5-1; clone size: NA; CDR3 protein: CASSALDSSSYEQYF; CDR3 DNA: TGCGCCAGCAGCGCGCTGGATTCTAGTTCCTACGAGCAGTACTTC
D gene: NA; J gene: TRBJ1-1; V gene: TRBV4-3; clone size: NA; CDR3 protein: CASSQSGLMNTEAFF; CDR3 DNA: TGCGCCAGCAGCCAATCGGGACTCATGAACACTGAAGCTTTCTTT
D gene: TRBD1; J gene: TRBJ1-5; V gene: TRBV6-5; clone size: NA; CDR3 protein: CASSIQGTLGQPQHF; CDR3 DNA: TGTGCCAGCAGTATACAGGGGACCTTAGGACAGCCCCAGCATTTT